A selection of T cell receptor beta chains follows, all from one sample in a study of T cells in Graves' hyperthyroidism and ophthalmopathy. Each CDR3 protein gets one entry after TCRdb re-called the multiplex PCR reads with MiXCR. The sample records 600,000 to 850,000 distinct CDR3 sequences, 15% to 20% being singletons. The sample taken for sequencing was blood. The receptors come from a woman aged 45-65 years with Graves' hyperthyroidism that later progressed to Graves' ophthalmopathy. Both conserved end residues are part of each CDR3. Each record gives: clone size, D gene, V gene, J gene, CDR3 length, CDR3 DNA, CDR3 protein. D genes are given only for firm matches. Clone sizes are given selectively: once, few, many, or a class where the clone is expanded.

abundance: many
d_gene: .
v_gene: TRBV6-1
j_gene: TRBJ2-3
len: 14
CDR3nt: TGTGCCAGCAGCCGCGCCCGACAGGCAGATACGCAGTATTTT
CDR3aa: CASSRARQADTQYF

abundance: .
d_gene: .
v_gene: TRBV11-2
j_gene: TRBJ1-6
len: 17
CDR3nt: TGTGCCAGCAGCTTAGGAACAGGGTTAGACTATAATTCACCCCTCCACTTT
CDR3aa: CASSLGTGLDYNSPLHF

abundance: few
d_gene: .
v_gene: TRBV6-1
j_gene: TRBJ2-7
len: 12
CDR3nt: TGTGCCAGCAGGGAGGGTCGGGGCGAGCAGTACTTC
CDR3aa: CASREGRGEQYF

abundance: .
d_gene: .
v_gene: TRBV20-1
j_gene: TRBJ1-5
len: 12
CDR3nt: TGCAGTGCTAGTAGGGGGTTCCAGCCCCAGCATTTT
CDR3aa: CSASRGFQPQHF

abundance: many
d_gene: .
v_gene: TRBV24-1
j_gene: TRBJ1-5
len: 13
CDR3nt: TGTGCCACCAGTGATGCCGGGACACAGCCCCAGCATTTT
CDR3aa: CATSDAGTQPQHF

abundance: .
d_gene: TRBD1
v_gene: TRBV7-9
j_gene: TRBJ2-6
len: 17
CDR3nt: TGTGCCAGCAGCACGAGACAGGGGGCGGCTGGGGCCAACGTCCTGACTTTC
CDR3aa: CASSTRQGAAGANVLTF

abundance: .
d_gene: .
v_gene: TRBV12-3/TRBV12-4
j_gene: TRBJ1-1
len: 13
CDR3nt: TGTGCCAGCAGTTTCTTCCAGGAAACTGAAGCTTTCTTT
CDR3aa: CASSFFQETEAFF

abundance: .
d_gene: .
v_gene: TRBV19
j_gene: TRBJ2-3
len: 16
CDR3nt: TGTGCCAGTAGTATAGATGGCAGGGCCCTCGCAGATACGCAGTATTTT
CDR3aa: CASSIDGRALADTQYF

abundance: few
d_gene: .
v_gene: TRBV19
j_gene: TRBJ1-1
len: 14
CDR3nt: TGTGCCAGTAGTATTGGTCGGGTGAACACTGAAGCTTTCTTT
CDR3aa: CASSIGRVNTEAFF

abundance: .
d_gene: .
v_gene: TRBV6-2/TRBV6-3
j_gene: TRBJ2-2
len: 15
CDR3nt: TGTGCCAGCACCCACGCGGGGAGGAACACCGGGGAGCTGTTTTTT
CDR3aa: CASTHAGRNTGELFF

abundance: .
d_gene: .
v_gene: TRBV7-2
j_gene: TRBJ1-4
len: 14
CDR3nt: TGTGCCAGCAGCTTAGAGATAACTAATGAAAAACTGTTTTTT
CDR3aa: CASSLEITNEKLFF

abundance: .
d_gene: TRBD1
v_gene: TRBV7-2
j_gene: TRBJ1-1
len: 14
CDR3nt: TGTGCCAGCTGGCAGGGGGCAGGTCGCACTGAAGCTTTCTTT
CDR3aa: CASWQGAGRTEAFF

abundance: .
d_gene: TRBD1
v_gene: TRBV20-1
j_gene: TRBJ2-4
len: 13
CDR3nt: TGCAGTGCTAGACCTACAGGGGCGGACATTCAGTACTTC
CDR3aa: CSARPTGADIQYF

abundance: many
d_gene: .
v_gene: TRBV5-1
j_gene: TRBJ1-2
len: 15
CDR3nt: TGCGCCAGCAGCTTGGCAGGCAGGGGCGTCTATGGCTACACCTTC
CDR3aa: CASSLAGRGVYGYTF

abundance: .
d_gene: .
v_gene: TRBV6-5
j_gene: TRBJ1-1
len: 13
CDR3nt: TGTGCCAGCCCCCGCGGTACGGGGACTGAAGCTTTCTTT
CDR3aa: CASPRGTGTEAFF

abundance: .
d_gene: TRBD2
v_gene: TRBV4-1
j_gene: TRBJ2-6
len: 17
CDR3nt: TGCGCCAGCAGCCGCATGGGAGGGATGTCTGGGGCCAACGTCCTGACTTTC
CDR3aa: CASSRMGGMSGANVLTF

abundance: many
d_gene: TRBD2
v_gene: TRBV3-1
j_gene: TRBJ2-1
len: 15
CDR3nt: TGTGCCAGCAGCACCTCCTTGACTAGCCCACACGGGCAGTTCTTC
CDR3aa: CASSTSLTSPHGQFF

abundance: few
d_gene: TRBD1
v_gene: TRBV7-2
j_gene: TRBJ2-1
len: 16
CDR3nt: TGTGCCAGCAGCTTAAAGACAGGGAGCTCCTACAATGAGCAGTTCTTC
CDR3aa: CASSLKTGSSYNEQFF

abundance: .
d_gene: .
v_gene: TRBV6-5
j_gene: TRBJ2-5
len: 14
CDR3nt: TGTGCCAGCAGTACTACCCGCCGCCAAGAGACCCAGTACTTC
CDR3aa: CASSTTRRQETQYF

abundance: .
d_gene: .
v_gene: TRBV5-1
j_gene: TRBJ1-4
len: 14
CDR3nt: TGCGCCAGCAGCTTGGAACGGTCCGGAGGGAAACTGTTTTTT
CDR3aa: CASSLERSGGKLFF

abundance: many
d_gene: .
v_gene: TRBV2
j_gene: TRBJ2-1
len: 14
CDR3nt: TGTGCCAGCATTATTACGCAGGCAGGCAATGAGCAGTTCTTC
CDR3aa: CASIITQAGNEQFF

abundance: many
d_gene: .
v_gene: TRBV11-2
j_gene: TRBJ2-7
len: 15
CDR3nt: TGTGCCAGCAGCTTAGCTTTAGAGGTCGCCTACGAGCAGTACTTC
CDR3aa: CASSLALEVAYEQYF

abundance: many
d_gene: .
v_gene: TRBV20-1
j_gene: TRBJ2-7
len: 16
CDR3nt: TGCAGTGCTAGCGGGATGTGGGCAGGCCAGTCCGAGGAGCAGTACTTC
CDR3aa: CSASGMWAGQSEEQYF

abundance: many
d_gene: .
v_gene: TRBV3-1
j_gene: TRBJ1-1
len: 11
CDR3nt: TGTGCCAGCAGACGGGCGGATGAAGCTTTCTTT
CDR3aa: CASRRADEAFF

abundance: .
d_gene: TRBD2
v_gene: TRBV20-1
j_gene: TRBJ2-3
len: 14
CDR3nt: TGCAGTGCTAGAGATGGACTAGCGACAGATACGCAGTATTTT
CDR3aa: CSARDGLATDTQYF

abundance: .
d_gene: TRBD1
v_gene: TRBV5-4
j_gene: TRBJ2-7
len: 13
CDR3nt: TGTGCCAGCAGCCGTGGACAGGACTACGAGCAGTACTTC
CDR3aa: CASSRGQDYEQYF

abundance: many
d_gene: .
v_gene: TRBV5-1
j_gene: TRBJ2-3
len: 12
CDR3nt: TGCGCCAGCAGCTCGACGGGAGATACGCAGTATTTT
CDR3aa: CASSSTGDTQYF

abundance: many
d_gene: .
v_gene: TRBV10-3
j_gene: TRBJ1-5
len: 14
CDR3nt: TGTGCCATCAGTCCGGAGCCCTTTAATCAGCCCCAGCATTTT
CDR3aa: CAISPEPFNQPQHF

abundance: few
d_gene: .
v_gene: TRBV20-1
j_gene: TRBJ1-5
len: 14
CDR3nt: TGCAGTGCTGAGGGAGGGGACAGCAATCAGCCCCAGCATTTT
CDR3aa: CSAEGGDSNQPQHF

abundance: many
d_gene: TRBD2
v_gene: TRBV3-1
j_gene: TRBJ2-1
len: 15
CDR3nt: TGTGCCAGCAGCCAACAGCGGGGGGCCTACAATGAGCAGTTCTTC
CDR3aa: CASSQQRGAYNEQFF

abundance: many
d_gene: .
v_gene: TRBV18
j_gene: TRBJ2-7
len: 13
CDR3nt: TGTGCCAGCTCCCACCCCCCCGCGGACGAGCAGTACTTC
CDR3aa: CASSHPPADEQYF